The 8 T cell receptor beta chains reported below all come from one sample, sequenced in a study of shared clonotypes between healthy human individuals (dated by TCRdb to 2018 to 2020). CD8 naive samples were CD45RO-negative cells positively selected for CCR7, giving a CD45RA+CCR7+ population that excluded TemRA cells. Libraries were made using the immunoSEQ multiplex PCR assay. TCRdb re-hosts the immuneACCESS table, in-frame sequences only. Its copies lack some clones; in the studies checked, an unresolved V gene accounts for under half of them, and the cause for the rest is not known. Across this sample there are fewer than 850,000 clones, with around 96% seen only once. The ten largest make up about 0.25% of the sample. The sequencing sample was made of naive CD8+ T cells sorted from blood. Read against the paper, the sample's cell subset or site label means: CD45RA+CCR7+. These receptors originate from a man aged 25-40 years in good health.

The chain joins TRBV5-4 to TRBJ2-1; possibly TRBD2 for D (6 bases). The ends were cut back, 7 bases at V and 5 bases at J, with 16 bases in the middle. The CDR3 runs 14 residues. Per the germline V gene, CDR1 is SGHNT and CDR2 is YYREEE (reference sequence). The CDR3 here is CASGGRSGNNEQFF. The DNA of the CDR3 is TGTGCCAGCGGGGGACGTAGCGGCAACAATGAGCAGTTCTTC. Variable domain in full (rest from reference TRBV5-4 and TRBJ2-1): ETGVTQSPTHLIKTRGQQVTLRCSSQSGHNTVSWYQQALGQGPQFIFQYYREEENGRGNFPPRFSGLQFPNYSSELNVNALELDDSALYLCASGGRSGNNEQFFGPGTRLTVL.

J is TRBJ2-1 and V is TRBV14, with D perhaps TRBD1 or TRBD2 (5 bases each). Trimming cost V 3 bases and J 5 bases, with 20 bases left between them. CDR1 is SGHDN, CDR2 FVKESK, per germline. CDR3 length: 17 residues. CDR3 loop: CASSHMRGEALDNEQFF. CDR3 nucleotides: TGTGCCAGCAGCCATATGAGGGGAGAGGCTTTGGACAATGAGCAGTTCTTC.

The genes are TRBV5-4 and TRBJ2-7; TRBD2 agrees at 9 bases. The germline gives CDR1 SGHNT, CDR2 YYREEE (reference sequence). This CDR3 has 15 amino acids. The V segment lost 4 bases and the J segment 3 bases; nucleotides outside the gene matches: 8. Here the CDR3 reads CASSLSGSVLYEQYF. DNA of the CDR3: TGTGCCAGCAGCCTTAGCGGGAGCGTCCTCTACGAGCAGTACTTC.

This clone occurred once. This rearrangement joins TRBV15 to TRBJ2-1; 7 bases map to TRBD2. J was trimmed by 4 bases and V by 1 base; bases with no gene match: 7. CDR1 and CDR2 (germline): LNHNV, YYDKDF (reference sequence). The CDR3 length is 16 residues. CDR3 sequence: CATSRASGERYNEQFF. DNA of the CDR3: TGTGCCACCAGCAGAGCCAGCGGGGAGAGGTACAATGAGCAGTTCTTC.

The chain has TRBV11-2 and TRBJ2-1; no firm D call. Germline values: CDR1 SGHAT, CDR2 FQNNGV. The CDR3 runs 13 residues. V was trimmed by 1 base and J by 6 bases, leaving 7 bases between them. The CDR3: CASSLARLNEQFF. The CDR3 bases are TGTGCCAGCAGCTTAGCGCGGCTCAATGAGCAGTTCTTC. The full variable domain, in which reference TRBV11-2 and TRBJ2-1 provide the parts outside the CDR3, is EAGVAQSPRYKIIEKRQSVAFWCNPISGHATLYWYQQILGQGPKLLIQFQNNGVVDDSQLPKDRFSAERLKGVDSTLKIQPAKLEDSAVYLCASSLARLNEQFFGPGTRLTVL.

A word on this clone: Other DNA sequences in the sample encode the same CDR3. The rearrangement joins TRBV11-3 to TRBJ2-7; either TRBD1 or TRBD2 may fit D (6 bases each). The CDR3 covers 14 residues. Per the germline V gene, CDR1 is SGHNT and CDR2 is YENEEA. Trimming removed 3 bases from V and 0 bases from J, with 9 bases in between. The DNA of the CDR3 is TGTGCCAGCAGCTTGGGGGGCGGCTCCTACGAGCAGTACTTC. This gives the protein CASSLGGGSYEQYF.

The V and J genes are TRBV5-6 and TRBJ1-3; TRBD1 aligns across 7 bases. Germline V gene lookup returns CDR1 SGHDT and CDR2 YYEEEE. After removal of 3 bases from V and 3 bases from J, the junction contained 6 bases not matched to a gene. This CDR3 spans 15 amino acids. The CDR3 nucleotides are TGTGCCAGCAGCTCCGGGACAGCACTTGGAAACACCATATATTTT. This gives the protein CASSSGTALGNTIYF. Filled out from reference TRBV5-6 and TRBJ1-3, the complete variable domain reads DAGVTQSPTHLIKTRGQQVTLRCSPKSGHDTVSWYQQALGQGPQFIFQYYEEEERQRGNFPDRFSGHQFPNYSSELNVNALLLGDSALYLCASSSGTALGNTIYFGEGSWLTVV.

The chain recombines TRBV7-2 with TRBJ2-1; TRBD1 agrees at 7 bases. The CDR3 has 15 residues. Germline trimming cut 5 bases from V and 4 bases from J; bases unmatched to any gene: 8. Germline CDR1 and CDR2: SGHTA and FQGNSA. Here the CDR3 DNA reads TGTGCCAGCAGCCCGGGGACAGTGATATACAATGAGCAGTTCTTC. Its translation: CASSPGTVIYNEQFF.